Presented here are 8 T cell receptor beta chains from one specimen sequenced in a study of blood T cells in healthy people across ages. Combining a sample-barcoded 5' primer with a J-beta primer mix, a second PCR ran for roughly 6 to 12 cycles. TCRdb analysed the 5' RACE reads with MiXCR anew, one entry per CDR3 protein. In the table there are about a million distinct CDR3 sequences, under 50% of which are singletons. The specimen sequenced was blood. These receptors all stem from a man aged 30-40 years in good health.

The V call is TRBV28, the J call TRBJ2-3, with 7 bases that match TRBD1. V shed 5 bases, J shed 4 bases, and the junction held 6 bases outside the gene matches. Per the germline V gene, CDR1 is MDHEN and CDR2 is SYDVKM. This CDR3 has 14 residues. Here the CDR3 reads CASSRLGGADTQYF. The CDR3 region has the DNA TGTGCCAGCAGTCGCTTAGGGGGCGCAGATACGCAGTATTTT.

This clonotype was detected a few times. The chain has TRBV30 and TRBJ1-2, with unresolved D. V dropped 8 bases and J dropped 4 bases, with 8 bases sitting between them. Germline CDR1 GTSNPN, CDR2 SVGIG (reference sequence). There are 10 residues in the CDR3. The chain's CDR3 is CAVQSYGYTF. CDR3 bases: TGTGCCGTACAGAGCTATGGCTACACCTTC.

The chain is built from TRBV4-1 and TRBJ2-5; D is perhaps TRBD2 (5 bases). There are 17 residues in the CDR3. Trimming shortened V by 0 bases and J by 0 bases, and 14 bases separated the two germline ends. Germline V gene data show CDR1 as MGHRA and CDR2 as YSYEKL. The CDR3 nucleotides read TGCGCCAGCAGCCAAGAGAGGACTTCGGTGTACCAAGAGACCCAGTACTTC. Protein sequence: CASSQERTSVYQETQYF.

This clonotype was observed a few times. The V gene is TRBV6-5, the J gene TRBJ1-5; TRBD1 aligns across 8 bases. This CDR3 contains 15 residues. The germline gives CDR1 MNHEY, CDR2 SVGAGI. With 2 bases clipped from V and 2 bases from J, the junction kept 2 bases outside the gene matches. The CDR3 spells CASSYDRGGNQPQHF. The CDR3 DNA is TGTGCCAGCAGTTACGACAGGGGTGGCAATCAGCCCCAGCATTTT.

Turning to this clonotype: This may come from a read error, since a much larger clone is one base off. The V call is TRBV10-2, the J call TRBJ2-3; D is possibly TRBD1 (6 bases). The CDR3 extends over 14 amino acids. The V gene's germline CDR1 is WSHSY and CDR2 SAAADI. Here the CDR3 DNA reads TGCGTCAGCCGGGACATACTCTCCACAGATACGCAGTATTTT. Its translation: CVSRDILSTDTQYF.

V usage is TRBV3-1 and J usage is TRBJ2-4; D not certain. CDR3 length equals 13 residues. Trimming stripped 1 base from V and 6 bases from J, with 7 bases between. Germline assignment: CDR1 LGHDT and CDR2 YNNKEL (reference sequence). The CDR3 bases are TGTGCCAGCAGCCAAGGGGTGGTAAACATTCAGTACTTC. Translating it yields CASSQGVVNIQYF.

The chain carries TRBV20-1 and TRBJ1-4, with D perhaps TRBD1 (5 bases). Germline V CDR1 and CDR2: DFQATT, SNEGSKA (reference sequence). Trimming cost V 0 bases and J 7 bases, with 15 bases left between them. CDR3 size: 15 residues. CDR3 bases: TGCAGTGCTAGAGAGCCAGGGCCTCGGGGTGAAAAACTGTTTTTT. It is translated as CSAREPGPRGEKLFF.

The chain couples TRBV20-1 to TRBJ2-1, with 7 positions matching TRBD2. This CDR3 contains 15 residues. Germline V gene sequence: CDR1 DFQATT, CDR2 SNEGSKA (reference sequence). Germline trimming cut 6 bases from V and 0 bases from J; bases unmatched to any gene: 8. CDR3 loop: CSASIGGGSYNEQFF. CDR3 in DNA: TGCAGTGCGTCCATCGGCGGGGGCTCCTACAATGAGCAGTTCTTC.